This T cell receptor beta chain was retrieved from a study of T cell repertoires in cytomegalovirus infection. TCRdb analysed the reads with MiXCR anew, one entry per CDR3 protein. The data show 150,000 to 200,000 distinct CDR3 sequences, approximately 15% seen once. The material sequenced was PBMCs. The sequence was collected from a human donor in good health (CMV status not recorded). Some clones in this sample may be carry-over from other donors' samples.

Here the CDR3 DNA reads TGCAGCGTGGGGCAGGGGACGCGAAGGGACGAGCAGTACTTC. This codes for CSVGQGTRRDEQYF. The chain joins TRBV29-1 to TRBJ2-7; possible D gene TRBD1, 6 bases. V was trimmed by 6 bases and J by 5 bases, leaving 20 bases between them. In germline, CDR1 is SQVTM, CDR2 ANQGSEA. The CDR3 is 14 residues long.